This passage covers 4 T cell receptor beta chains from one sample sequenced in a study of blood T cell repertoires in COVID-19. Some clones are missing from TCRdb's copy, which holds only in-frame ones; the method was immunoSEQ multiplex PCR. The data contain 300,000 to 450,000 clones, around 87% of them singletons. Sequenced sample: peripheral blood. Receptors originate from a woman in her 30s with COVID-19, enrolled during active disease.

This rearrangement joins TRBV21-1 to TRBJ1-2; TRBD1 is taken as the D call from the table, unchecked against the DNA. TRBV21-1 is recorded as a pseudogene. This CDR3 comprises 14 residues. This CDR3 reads CASSKKGTGAGYTF. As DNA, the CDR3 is TGTGCCAGCAGCAAAAAAGGGACAGGCGCCGGCTACACCTTC.

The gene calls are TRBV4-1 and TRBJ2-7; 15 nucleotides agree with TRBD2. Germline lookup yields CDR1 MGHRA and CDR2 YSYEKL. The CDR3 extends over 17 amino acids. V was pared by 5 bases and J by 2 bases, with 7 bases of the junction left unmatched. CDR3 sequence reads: CASSTGTSGRKAYEQYF. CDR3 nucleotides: TGCGCCAGCAGCACTGGGACTAGCGGGAGGAAGGCCTACGAGCAGTACTTC.

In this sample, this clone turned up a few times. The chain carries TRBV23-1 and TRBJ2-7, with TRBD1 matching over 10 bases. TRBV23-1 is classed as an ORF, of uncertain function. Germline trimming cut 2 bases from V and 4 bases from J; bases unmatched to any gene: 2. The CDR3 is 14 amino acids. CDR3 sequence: CASSQVGQGYEQYF. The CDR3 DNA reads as TGCGCCAGCAGTCAAGTGGGACAGGGGTACGAGCAGTACTTC.

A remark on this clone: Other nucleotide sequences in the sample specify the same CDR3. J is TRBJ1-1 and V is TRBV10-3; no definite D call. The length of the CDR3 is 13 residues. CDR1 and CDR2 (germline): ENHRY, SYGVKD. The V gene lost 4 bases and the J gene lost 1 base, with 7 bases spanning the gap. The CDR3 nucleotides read TGTGCCATCAGTGGGACTGAGAACACTGAAGCTTTCTTT. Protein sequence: CAISGTENTEAFF.